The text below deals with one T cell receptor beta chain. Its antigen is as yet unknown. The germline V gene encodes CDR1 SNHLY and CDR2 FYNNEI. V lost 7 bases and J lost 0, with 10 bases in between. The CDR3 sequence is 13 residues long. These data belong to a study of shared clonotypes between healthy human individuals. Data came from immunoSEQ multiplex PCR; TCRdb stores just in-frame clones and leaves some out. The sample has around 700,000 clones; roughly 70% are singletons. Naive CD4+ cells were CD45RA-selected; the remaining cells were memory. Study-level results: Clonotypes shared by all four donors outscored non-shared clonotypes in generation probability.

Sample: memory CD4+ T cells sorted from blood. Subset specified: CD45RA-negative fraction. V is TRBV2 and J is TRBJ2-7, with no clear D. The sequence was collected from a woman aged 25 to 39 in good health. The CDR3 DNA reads TGTGCCAGCACCGCCACCCTCTCCTACGAGCAGTACTTC. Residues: CASTATLSYEQYF.